This TCR beta chain was sequenced in a study of blood T cell repertoires in COVID-19. Whole-study context: The study drew acute and convalescent COVID-19 samples from the United States, Italy and Spain. The cDNA or gDNA used as material had been derived from T cells, B-cell-depleted T cells, or PBMCs.

Profiled with immunoSEQ multiplex PCR; TCRdb holds only in-frame clones, not every one. The sample includes under 250,000 clones, just over 85% of them seen just once. This clone has only one observation. The CDR3 is made up of 11 amino acids. Germline CDR1 and CDR2: KGHSH and LQKENI. V was pared by 6 bases and J by 6 bases, with 8 bases between. Those enrolled in Seattle joined during active infection and were followed longitudinally afterward. The genes are TRBV18 and TRBJ1-1; D unclear. This TCR was recovered from a man between 50 and 59 years old with COVID-19, enrolled during active disease. The sequenced material came from peripheral blood. The CDR3 region has the DNA TGTGCCAGCTCCGCCGGGGCTGAAGCTTTCTTT. Its protein product is CASSAGAEAFF.